The source of this TCR beta chain is a study of read filtering for tumor transcriptome and immune sequencing. Study details: Fewer than ten patients were R-ISS I, some 15 were R-ISS II, 7 were R-ISS III.

The library was built from around 400 ng RNA with molecular barcoded adaptors for alpha/delta and beta/gamma chains. MiXCR, applied by TCRdb to the reads, yields one record per CDR3 protein. The sample yields approximately 58,000 distinct CDR3 sequences, around an eighth seen once. The study, taken as a whole, reports: Even smaller IR-seq throughput identified most shared clonotypes. The sorted CD138-negative fraction was a mixed bone marrow immune population, not purified T cells. IR-seq and RNA-seq agreed better without single-read clonotypes.

This clonotype was recorded at least ten times. What it recognizes is unknown. The germline V gene encodes CDR1 SQVTM and CDR2 ANQGSEA. The CDR3 has 13 amino acids. V lost 5 bases, J lost 5 bases, and 15 bases lay in between. Sequenced sample: a population of CD138-negative cells sorted from bone marrow. This clonotype was sampled from a donor at least 40 years old with multiple myeloma. The J gene is TRBJ2-5, the V gene TRBV29-1; D remains ambiguous. CDR3 protein: CSVRAGVQETQYF. CDR3 DNA sequence: TGCAGCGTTAGGGCAGGTGTCCAGGAGACCCAGTACTTC.